Below are 27 T cell receptor beta chains sequenced from a single sample in a study of CXCR3-negative and CXCR3-positive naive CD8 T cells. General study findings and limits: CXCR3-positive naive cells carried more hydrophobic TRB CDR3s than CXCR3-negative naive cells did.

The antigens for these receptors are not known. With UMI labels, 5' RACE was used to prepare the TRB cDNA libraries. TCRdb derives one entry per CDR3 protein from the 5' RACE reads, leaving out DNA. The sample table sets out tens of thousands of distinct CDR3 sequences. The specimen sequenced was naive CXCR3+ CD8+ T cells from blood. This sample's subset: CD45RO-CCR7+CD27+CD95- naive CD8+ T cells expressing CXCR3 (TNR3+). The receptors derive from a human donor in good health. Some clones in this sample may be carry-over from other donors' samples.

The chain joins TRBV12-5 to TRBJ2-1; the D call of TRBD1 rests on TCRdb alone, since no DNA is present to check it. Germline assignment: CDR1 LGHNT and CDR2 FRNRAP. The CDR3 extends over 13 amino acids. CDR3 amino acids: CASGLQGRDEQFF.

The chain employs TRBV29-1 and TRBJ2-7; TCRdb picks TRBD2, but there is no DNA to check that call. Germline V gene data show CDR1 as SQVTM and CDR2 as ANQGSEA. The CDR3 consists of 17 residues. This chain's CDR3 is CSAVGGGRALFAYEQYF.

The chain links TRBV28 to TRBJ2-7; TCRdb's D call, TRBD2, is unchecked because there is no DNA. The CDR3 runs to 15 residues. Germline CDR1 is MDHEN and CDR2 is SYDVKM. CDR3 amino acids: CASSFTTASLGEQYF.

The chain combines TRBV7-9 with TRBJ2-3; checking the TCRdb D call of TRBD2 is not possible without DNA. The CDR3 runs 16 residues. Germline V CDR1 and CDR2: SEHNR, FQNEAQ (reference sequence). The CDR3 protein is CASSLEVGAGEDTQYF.

The rearrangement links TRBV20-1 to TRBJ1-1. Looked up from germline, CDR1 is DFQATT and CDR2 is SNEGSKA (reference sequence). The length of the CDR3 is 16 residues. The CDR3: CSARDRGSVLVTEAFF.

The CDR3 loop reads CASSYSNQVFGGYTF. The chain couples TRBV6-5 to TRBJ1-2. The CDR3 consists of 15 residues. Germline lookup yields CDR1 MNHEY and CDR2 SVGAGI.

V gene TRBV2 combines with J gene TRBJ2-7; the TCRdb D gene call, TRBD1, has no DNA to confirm it. Germline CDR1 is SNHLY and CDR2 is FYNNEI. The CDR3 totals 13 residues. The CDR3 loop reads CASSGDSPDEQYF.

The chain recombines TRBV7-9 with TRBJ1-1; TCRdb's assignment of TRBD1 cannot be checked, as there is no DNA. Per the germline V gene, CDR1 is SEHNR and CDR2 is FQNEAQ (reference sequence). The length of the CDR3 is 15 residues. CDR3 in amino acids: CASSVIGRGGPEAFF.

V gene TRBV6-2 or TRBV6-3 combines with J gene TRBJ2-3; TCRdb designates TRBD1, a call that cannot be tested without DNA. CDR1 is MNHEY, CDR2 SVGEGT, per germline. The CDR3 loop spans 16 amino acids. CDR3 region: CASNAPTTGVPDTQYF.

The V call is TRBV20-1, the J call TRBJ1-5; the TRBD1 assignment by TCRdb is unverifiable without DNA. The CDR3 runs to 15 residues. Per germline, CDR1 DFQATT and CDR2 SNEGSKA (reference sequence). The CDR3 here is CSATVRQGYNQPQHF.

The CDR3 is CSAVGLADHNEQFF. The rearrangement uses TRBV29-1 and TRBJ2-1; the D gene TCRdb calls, TRBD2, cannot be checked with no DNA. The CDR3 sequence is 14 residues long. The germline V gene has CDR1 SQVTM and CDR2 ANQGSEA.

The chain combines TRBV28 with TRBJ2-1; TCRdb names TRBD2, which stays unverified in the absence of DNA. This CDR3 has 15 amino acids. Germline V gene data show CDR1 as MDHEN and CDR2 as SYDVKM. This CDR3 is CASSFPVLAGDEQFF.

The chain uses TRBV6-1 and TRBJ2-1; no DNA is available, so the TRBD1 call from TCRdb remains unchecked. The CDR3 is 16 residues long. Looked up from germline, CDR1 is MNHNS and CDR2 is SASEGT. This chain's CDR3 is CASRYGTASSYNEQFF.

V gene TRBV6-6 combines with J gene TRBJ2-2; the D call of TRBD1 rests on TCRdb alone, since no DNA is present to check it. The length of the CDR3 is 14 residues. Germline V gene data show CDR1 as MNHNY and CDR2 as SVGAGI (reference sequence). Here the CDR3 reads CASTPGVSTGELFF.

V is TRBV3-1 and J is TRBJ2-1; TCRdb names TRBD2, which stays unverified in the absence of DNA. The V gene's germline CDR1 is LGHDT and CDR2 YNNKEL (reference sequence). This CDR3 region has 15 residues. The CDR3 spells CATVPPGLANNEQFF.

The chain uses TRBV11-2 and TRBJ1-2. The CDR3 extends over 13 amino acids. Germline CDR1 SGHAT, CDR2 FQNNGV. The CDR3: CASSLDRNYGYTF.

This sequence joins TRBV20-1 and TRBJ2-7; TCRdb lists TRBD1, though no DNA is available to test this call. The CDR3 has 16 amino acids. Germline V lookup: CDR1 DFQATT, CDR2 SNEGSKA (reference sequence). The CDR3 loop reads CSAPDSSRDWTYEQYF.

This CDR3 reads CASRTGQPVLYF. The chain carries TRBV2 and TRBJ2-7; the D gene TCRdb calls, TRBD1, cannot be checked with no DNA. The CDR3 sequence is 12 residues long. Germline loops: CDR1 SNHLY, CDR2 FYNNEI.

The chain carries TRBV7-9 and TRBJ2-4; with no DNA, the TCRdb D assignment of TRBD1 cannot be verified. The CDR3 is made up of 18 amino acids. From germline, CDR1 is SEHNR and CDR2 FQNEAQ (reference sequence). The CDR3 sequence: CASSRGVGVRQYENIQYF.

The chain couples TRBV4-1 to TRBJ2-7. The CDR3 runs to 15 residues. CDR1 MGHRA and CDR2 YSYEKL come from the germline V gene. CDR3 residues: CASSQDRTTYYEQYF.

The chain combines TRBV25-1 with TRBJ1-1. Germline lookup yields CDR1 MGHDK and CDR2 SYGVNS. The CDR3 length is 12 residues. The CDR3 sequence is CASLGVIPEAFF.

The chain employs TRBV28 and TRBJ2-1. Germline CDR1 and CDR2: MDHEN and SYDVKM. The length of the CDR3 is 16 residues. CDR3 amino acids: CASSPPEETPYNEQFF.

V gene TRBV7-8 combines with J gene TRBJ2-5; TCRdb selects TRBD2, and the lack of DNA leaves this call unchecked. CDR3 length: 17 amino acids. Germline V lookup: CDR1 SGHVS, CDR2 FQNEAQ. Here the CDR3 reads CASSLVLAGGLQETQYF.

The chain employs TRBV27 and TRBJ1-6; TCRdb names TRBD1, which stays unverified in the absence of DNA. The CDR3 sequence is 12 residues long. Looked up from germline, CDR1 is MNHEY and CDR2 is SMNVEV (reference sequence). CDR3 sequence: CARSTVRLALHF.

V is TRBV28 and J is TRBJ2-2. Germline values: CDR1 MDHEN, CDR2 SYDVKM. This CDR3 comprises 16 residues. The CDR3 here is CASSFMGRTYTGELFF. The full variable domain, completed using reference TRBV28 and TRBJ2-2, is DVKVTQSSRYLVKRTGEKVFLECVQDMDHENMFWYRQDPGLGLRLIYFSYDVKMKEKGDIPEGYSVSREKKERFSLILESASTNQTSMYLCASSFMGRTYTGELFFGEGSRLTVL.

The chain links TRBV20-1 to TRBJ1-1; the D gene TCRdb calls, TRBD1, cannot be checked with no DNA. The CDR3 is 17 residues long. Looked up from germline, CDR1 is DFQATT and CDR2 is SNEGSKA (reference sequence). The CDR3 spells CSARDGGGRGVNTEAFF.

The chain carries TRBV19 and TRBJ1-2; the D call of TRBD1 rests on TCRdb alone, since no DNA is present to check it. Germline loops: CDR1 LNHDA, CDR2 SQIVND (reference sequence). This CDR3 is built from 13 residues. This CDR3 is CASSMTENYGYTF.